This TCR beta chain was found in a study of early T cells in non-severe SARS-CoV-2 infection. Study as a whole: Sequenced material consisted of bulk RNA (from unsorted whole blood), and chains were unpaired.

Details on this clonotype: Its matching antigen is unknown. A read error may account for a junction end that differs from germline.

The CDR3 has 14 amino acids. Unique molecular identifiers were added to individual cDNA molecules. One entry per CDR3 protein results from TCRdb running MiXCR on the 5' RACE reads. In the table there are about 40,000 distinct CDR3 sequences, 4.7% of which are singletons. Regarding the study as a whole: Reliance on VDJdb matching favored anti-spike CD8 responses; private and CD4 specificities were missed.

Material: whole blood. The rearrangement links TRBV12-3 or TRBV12-4 to TRBJ1-1; TRBD1 matches at 10 bases. The receptor was derived from an adult who was a healthcare worker with PCR-confirmed SARS-CoV-2 infection or an uninfected control (not recorded which). Written as DNA, the CDR3 is TGTGCCAGCAGTCGACAGGGGGCGGACACTGGAGCTTTCTTT. Protein: CASSRQGADTGAFF.